The rows below give T cell receptor beta chains drawn from one sample of a study of blood T cell repertoires in COVID-19. TCRdb's table, derived via immunoSEQ multiplex PCR, lists solely in-frame clones and lacks some. Here the sample spans about 180,000 clones, 85% being singletons. The sequenced sample was PBMCs or T cells enriched from blood (not recorded which). Receptors originate from a man between 40 and 49 years old who had recovered from COVID-19. Each CDR3 is given with its conserved first and last residue. Fields, in order: J gene, D gene, V gene, clone size, CDR3 protein, CDR3 DNA. The D gene is left open where the match is weak. Some rows mark clone size as missing; the rest say once, few, many or name a class of expanded clone.

TRBJ1-3	TRBD1	TRBV5-1	.	CASSMTGGNTIYF	TGCGCCAGCAGCATGACAGGGGGAAACACCATATATTTT
TRBJ2-7	.	TRBV9	.	CASSGSRGGGYYEQYF	TGTGCCAGCAGCGGGTCGAGGGGAGGAGGATACTACGAGCAGTACTTC
TRBJ2-7	TRBD2	TRBV2	.	CATGTSAYEQYF	TGTGCCACCGGGACTAGCGCCTACGAGCAGTACTTC
TRBJ1-1	.	TRBV7-9	.	CASSLEQGLAFF	TGTGCCAGCAGCTTAGAACAGGGCCTGGCTTTCTTT
TRBJ1-2	TRBD1	TRBV30	.	CAWSTGIGGHGGYTF	TGTGCCTGGAGTACGGGTATAGGGGGCCATGGTGGCTACACCTTC
TRBJ2-7	.	TRBV7-6	.	CASSFSRGAGEQYF	TGTGCCAGCAGCTTCTCTCGGGGGGCGGGCGAGCAGTACTTC
TRBJ1-3	.	TRBV15	.	CAVLDRRSSGNTIYF	TGTGCCGTCCTCGATCGGAGGAGCTCTGGAAACACCATATATTTT
TRBJ2-7	.	TRBV18	.	CASSPQSGVYEQYF	TGTGCCAGCTCACCGCAGTCGGGGGTGTACGAGCAGTACTTC
TRBJ2-7	TRBD1	TRBV7-9	.	CASSLSVKGAADEQYF	TGTGCCAGCAGCTTATCCGTGAAGGGGGCAGCCGACGAGCAGTACTTC
TRBJ1-5	TRBD1	TRBV7-9	.	CASSFTGGGQPQHF	TGTGCCAGCAGCTTTACAGGGGGCGGCCAGCCCCAGCATTTT
TRBJ2-4	.	TRBV9	once	CASSVAERSPGNIQYF	TGTGCCAGCAGCGTAGCTGAGAGGTCTCCCGGAAACATTCAGTACTTC
TRBJ2-3	TRBD2	TRBV7-9	.	CASSFPGGSTDTQYF	TGTGCCAGCAGCTTTCCGGGGGGGAGCACAGATACGCAGTATTTT
TRBJ2-7	.	TRBV19	.	CASSIQGRLAYEQYF	TGTGCCAGTAGTATCCAGGGGCGTCTTGCCTACGAGCAGTACTTC
TRBJ2-7	.	TRBV7-2	.	CASSSAGPVAYEQYF	TGTGCCAGCAGCAGCGCGGGCCCCGTGGCCTACGAGCAGTACTTC
TRBJ1-1	TRBD1	TRBV5-1	.	CASSEGARTEAFF	TGCGCCAGCAGTGAGGGGGCGCGGACTGAAGCTTTCTTT
TRBJ1-5	TRBD1	TRBV27	.	CASRSTDRPNQPQHF	TGTGCCAGCAGATCGACGGACAGGCCAAATCAGCCCCAGCATTTT
TRBJ1-3	.	TRBV7-6	.	CASSLSGGQGNTIYF	TGTGCCAGCAGCCTCTCGGGGGGGCAGGGAAACACCATATATTTT
TRBJ1-2	TRBD1	TRBV5-8	once	CASSFSGTGDYGYTF	TGTGCCAGCAGCTTCTCCGGGACAGGGGACTATGGCTACACCTTC
TRBJ2-1	TRBD2	TRBV11-2	once	CASSLVRLAGNNEQFF	TGTGCCAGCAGCTTAGTCCGGCTAGCGGGGAACAATGAGCAGTTCTTC
TRBJ2-3	.	TRBV9	.	CASSLGGVSTDTQYF	TGTGCCAGCAGCTTGGGGGGAGTTAGCACAGATACGCAGTATTTT
TRBJ2-7	.	TRBV19	.	CASSMSWEGVGEQYF	TGTGCCAGTAGTATGAGCTGGGAAGGGGTTGGAGAGCAGTACTTC
TRBJ2-1	.	TRBV6-6	.	CASSRTATTYNEQFF	TGTGCCAGCAGCCGAACCGCGACTACCTACAATGAGCAGTTCTTC
TRBJ2-1	TRBD2	TRBV19	.	CASSIGRRRGVYNEQFF	TGTGCCAGTAGTATTGGTCGTCGGCGGGGGGTTTACAATGAGCAGTTCTTC
TRBJ2-1	TRBD1	TRBV2	.	CASRTGGDEQFF	TGTGCCAGCAGGACAGGGGGGGATGAGCAGTTCTTC
TRBJ2-7	.	TRBV29-1	.	CSVEGGLGGYEQYF	TGCAGCGTTGAGGGAGGTCTGGGTGGGTACGAGCAGTACTTC
TRBJ1-3	.	TRBV28	.	CASSVARAVPGNTIYF	TGTGCCAGCAGTGTAGCACGTGCCGTTCCTGGAAACACCATATATTTT
TRBJ2-1	.	TRBV5-8	few	CASSTLSLNEQFF	TGTGCCAGCAGCACTCTCTCACTTAATGAGCAGTTCTTC
TRBJ1-6	.	TRBV30	.	CAWRDSYNSPLHF	TGTGCCTGGAGGGACAGTTATAATTCACCCCTCCACTTT